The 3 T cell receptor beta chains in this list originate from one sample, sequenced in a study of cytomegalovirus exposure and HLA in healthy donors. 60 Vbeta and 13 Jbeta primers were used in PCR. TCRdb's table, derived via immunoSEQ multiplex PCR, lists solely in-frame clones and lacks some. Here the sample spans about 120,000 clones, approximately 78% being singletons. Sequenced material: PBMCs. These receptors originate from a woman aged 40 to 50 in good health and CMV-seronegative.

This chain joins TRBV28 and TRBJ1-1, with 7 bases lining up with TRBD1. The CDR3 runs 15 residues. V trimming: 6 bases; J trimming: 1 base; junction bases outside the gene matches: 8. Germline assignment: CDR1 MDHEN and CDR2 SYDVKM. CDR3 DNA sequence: TGTGCCAGCAGCCCGGTGCAGGGGGAGAACACTGAAGCTTTCTTT. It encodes CASSPVQGENTEAFF.

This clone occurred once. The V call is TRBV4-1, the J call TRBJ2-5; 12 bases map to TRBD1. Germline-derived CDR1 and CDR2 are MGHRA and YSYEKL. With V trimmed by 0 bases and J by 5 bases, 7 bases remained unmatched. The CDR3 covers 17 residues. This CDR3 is CASSQEGDRGRWETQYF. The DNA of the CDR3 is TGCGCCAGCAGCCAAGAGGGGGACAGGGGGCGTTGGGAGACCCAGTACTTC.

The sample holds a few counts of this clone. The CDR3, as DNA: TGCAGCGTTGAAGAAGGAGGATACAATGAGCAGTTCTTC. Amino acid sequence: CSVEEGGYNEQFF. The chain employs TRBV29-1 and TRBJ2-1, with D possibly matching TRBD2 (5 bases). Per germline, CDR1 SQVTM and CDR2 ANQGSEA. CDR3 length: 13 amino acids. The V end was cut by 0 bases, the J end by 4 bases, with 7 bases between.